This passage covers 21 T cell receptor beta chains from one sample sequenced in a study of blood T cell repertoires in COVID-19. The protocol was immunoSEQ multiplex PCR, while the TCRdb copy is restricted to in-frame clones and leaves out a portion. The sample shows about 120,000 clones, more than 80% of them seen only once. The material sequenced was peripheral blood. The source of these receptors is a woman aged 55 to 70 with COVID-19, enrolled during active disease.

The chain links TRBV18 to TRBJ2-7, with D tentatively TRBD1 (5 bases). This CDR3 has 15 residues. Germline V gives CDR1 KGHSH, CDR2 LQKENI. V lost 1 base to trimming and J lost 0 bases, with 10 bases between them. CDR3 in DNA: TGTGCCAGCTCACCACTAGGGGTCAGCTCCTACGAGCAGTACTTC. As protein: CASSPLGVSSYEQYF.

The J gene is TRBJ1-5, the V gene TRBV7-6; D might be TRBD1 (5 bases). The CDR3 sequence is 17 residues long. The germline gives CDR1 SGHVS, CDR2 FNYEAQ. The V end lost 6 bases, the J end lost 2 bases, and 20 bases lay between the germline ends. The CDR3 DNA sequence: TGTGCCAGCAGTTGGGGCCGCCCAGGGTTGGGCAATCAGCCCCAGCATTTT. It translates to CASSWGRPGLGNQPQHF.

V and J are TRBV4-1 and TRBJ1-4; maybe TRBD1 (6 bases). V was trimmed by 4 bases and J by 5 bases, leaving 14 bases between them. Germline V gene lookup returns CDR1 MGHRA and CDR2 YSYEKL. CDR3 length equals 15 residues. The CDR3 sequence is CASSLGWGQNEKLFF. CDR3 DNA sequence: TGCGCCAGCAGCCTCGGCTGGGGGCAAAATGAAAAACTGTTTTTT.

Concerning this clone itself: One junction end does not reproduce the germline sequence, and a read error may be involved. This rearrangement joins TRBV28 to TRBJ1-2; TRBD1 is a possible D gene (6 bases). This CDR3 is built from 14 residues. Germline V gene data show CDR1 as MDHEN and CDR2 as SYDVKM. The DNA for the CDR3 is TGTGCCAGCAGTTACCCTCGGGAGGGGGGAACACCGGGCTTC. Translating gives CASSYPREGGTPGF.

The rearrangement uses TRBV5-4 and TRBJ1-1; 8 bases align to TRBD1. CDR1 and CDR2 (germline): SGHNT, YYREEE (reference sequence). The junction had 6 bases not matched to a gene; V was cut back by 5 bases and J by 3 bases. The CDR3 runs to 14 residues. The CDR3 sequence: CASRADRGDTEAFF. In DNA, the CDR3 is TGTGCCAGCAGGGCCGACAGGGGTGACACTGAAGCTTTCTTT. The whole variable domain, remainder taken from reference TRBV5-4 and TRBJ1-1, is ETGVTQSPTHLIKTRGQQVTLRCSSQSGHNTVSWYQQALGQGPQFIFQYYREEENGRGNFPPRFSGLQFPNYSSELNVNALELDDSALYLCASRADRGDTEAFFGQGTRLTVV.

Here the CDR3 reads CASSVAQYEQFF. In nucleotides, the CDR3 is TGTGCCAGCAGCGTAGCCCAATATGAGCAGTTCTTC. The chain links TRBV9 to TRBJ2-1; no clear D. There are 12 residues in the CDR3. The V gene lost 0 bases and the J gene lost 8 bases, with 6 bases spanning the gap. Germline loops: CDR1 SGDLS, CDR2 YYNGEE.

Here the CDR3 reads CASSRAGGVDGYTF. The CDR3 DNA is TGTGCCAGTAGTCGGGCAGGGGGCGTGGATGGCTACACCTTC. The gene calls are TRBV19 and TRBJ1-2, with 8 positions matching TRBD1. The germline gives CDR1 LNHDA, CDR2 SQIVND (reference sequence). The CDR3 length is 14 residues. With 5 bases clipped from V and 6 bases from J, the junction kept 8 bases outside the gene matches.

This clone came up once. This chain links TRBV6-2 or TRBV6-3 with TRBJ1-2, with unresolved D. The CDR3 length is 11 residues. V was cut by 5 bases and J by 7 bases, with 8 bases left in between. Germline CDR1 is MNHEY and CDR2 is SVGEGT. The DNA for the CDR3 is TGTGCCAGCAGTGAGACAAGTGGCTACACCTTC. It is translated as CASSETSGYTF.

There are a few counts of this clone. This chain links TRBV2 with TRBJ1-1, with D uncertain. V was trimmed by 0 bases and J by 7 bases, leaving 3 bases between them. The CDR3 runs 11 residues. The germline gives CDR1 SNHLY, CDR2 FYNNEI. The CDR3 spells CASSEALEAFF. The DNA for the CDR3 is TGTGCCAGCAGTGAAGCCCTTGAAGCTTTCTTT.

The rearrangement uses TRBV12-3 or TRBV12-4 and TRBJ1-2; 8 positions agree with TRBD1. The CDR3 is 13 residues long. V was clipped by 1 base and J by 6 bases; unmatched bases: 1. CDR3 amino acids: CASSLGQGNGYTF. The CDR3 DNA sequence: TGTGCCAGCAGTTTAGGACAGGGGAATGGCTACACCTTC.

This sequence joins TRBV18 and TRBJ1-4, with TRBD1 matching over 8 bases. The V and J ends lost 3 bases and 7 bases, in that order; junction bases with no gene match: 7. CDR1 and CDR2 from the germline V gene are KGHSH and LQKENI. This CDR3 is 15 amino acids long. DNA for the CDR3: TGTGCCAGCTCACCCGGACAGGGTAAAGGTGAAAAACTGTTTTTT. It specifies CASSPGQGKGEKLFF.

This chain links TRBV24-1 with TRBJ2-1; TRBD2 agrees at 10 bases. CDR3 size: 16 residues. Losses at the gene ends were 4 bases for V and 5 bases for J; bases not matched to a gene: 7. Germline assignment: CDR1 KGHDR and CDR2 SFDVKD. The CDR3 sequence is CATSDLSGGVDNEQFF. The CDR3 DNA reads as TGTGCCACCAGTGACCTGAGCGGGGGGGTCGACAATGAGCAGTTCTTC.

Only one count was recorded for this clone. The rearrangement joins TRBV6-5 to TRBJ1-5; D is possibly TRBD1 (5 bases). The CDR3 loop spans 15 amino acids. Germline V CDR1 and CDR2: MNHEY, SVGAGI. V gave up 5 bases and J gave up 5 bases, with 16 bases separating them. As DNA, the CDR3 is TGTGCCAGCAGTCTTTTGCAGGGTGGGGATCAGCCCCAGCATTTT. Amino acid sequence: CASSLLQGGDQPQHF.

The V and J genes are TRBV5-1 and TRBJ2-1, with 11 bases identical to TRBD2. The CDR3 totals 18 residues. V trimming: 0 bases; J trimming: 7 bases; junction bases outside the gene matches: 12. Germline CDR1 and CDR2: SGHRS and YFSETQ. The CDR3 coding sequence is TGCGCCAGCAGCTTGGCCGGTTCGGGACTAGCGGAAGGGAATGAGCAGTTCTTC. It is translated as CASSLAGSGLAEGNEQFF.

V usage is TRBV9 and J usage is TRBJ1-1; 9 bases map to TRBD1. The CDR3 runs 14 residues. In germline, CDR1 is SGDLS, CDR2 YYNGEE. The V gene end was trimmed by 3 bases and the J gene end by 10 bases; junction bases not matched to a gene: 10. CDR3 nucleotides: TGTGCCAGCAGCGGAACAGGGGGCCGGAACGTAGCTTTCTTT. Its protein is CASSGTGGRNVAFF. The whole variable domain, remainder taken from reference TRBV9 and TRBJ1-1, is DSGVTQTPKHLITATGQRVTLRCSPRSGDLSVYWYQQSLDQGLQFLIQYYNGEERAKGNILERFSAQQFPDLHSELNLSSLELGDSALYFCASSGTGGRNVAFFGQGTRLTVV.

The chain uses TRBV29-1 and TRBJ2-1; TRBD2 matches 10 bases. Germline-derived CDR1 and CDR2 are SQVTM and ANQGSEA. The V and J ends lost 7 bases and 7 bases, in that order; junction bases with no gene match: 7. The CDR3 is made up of 13 amino acids. The CDR3 protein is CSAERGGLNEQFF. Written as DNA, the CDR3 is TGCAGCGCAGAGCGGGGGGGCTTAAATGAGCAGTTCTTC.

The sample holds a few counts of this clone. J is TRBJ2-6 and V is TRBV18; TRBD1 aligns across 9 bases. The CDR3 contains 17 residues. The junction had 2 bases not matched to a gene; V was cut back by 2 bases and J by 0 bases. Germline CDR1 KGHSH, CDR2 LQKENI. The CDR3: CASSPWTGDSGANVLTF. DNA for the CDR3: TGTGCCAGCTCACCATGGACAGGGGACTCTGGGGCCAACGTCCTGACTTTC.

The V and J genes are TRBV2 and TRBJ2-2, with D possibly matching TRBD1 (6 bases). The CDR3 runs 15 residues. V dropped 2 bases and J dropped 2 bases, with 9 bases sitting between them. Per the germline V gene, CDR1 is SNHLY and CDR2 is FYNNEI. CDR3 coding DNA: TGTGCCAGCAGTGAAAGGGGGTTCAACACCGGGGAGCTGTTTTTT. As protein: CASSERGFNTGELFF.

The rearrangement links TRBV2 to TRBJ2-3; 9 positions match TRBD2. CDR1 and CDR2 from the germline V gene are SNHLY and FYNNEI. The junction had 7 bases not matched to a gene; V was cut back by 8 bases and J by 4 bases. The CDR3 is 14 amino acids. The CDR3 spells CASSLTSGPDTQYF. CDR3 DNA: TGTGCCAGCTCTCTGACTAGCGGACCAGATACGCAGTATTTT.

V usage is TRBV4-1 and J usage is TRBJ2-7, with 14 bases lining up with TRBD2. CDR3 size: 18 residues. Losses at the gene ends were 2 bases for V and 4 bases for J; bases not matched to a gene: 10. Per the germline V gene, CDR1 is MGHRA and CDR2 is YSYEKL. CDR3 DNA sequence: TGCGCCAGCAGCCAATACCCTTTGACTAGCGGGGGGGAATACGAGCAGTACTTC. Encoded protein: CASSQYPLTSGGEYEQYF.

The CDR3 here is CASSASSGGFSEQYF. As DNA, the CDR3 is TGTGCCAGCAGCGCCTCTAGCGGGGGGTTTAGCGAGCAGTACTTC. The chain combines TRBV9 with TRBJ2-7; 11 positions agree with TRBD2. The trim removed 3 bases at V and 6 bases at J, leaving 8 bases unmatched. CDR1 is SGDLS, CDR2 YYNGEE, per germline. CDR3 length: 15 amino acids.